One T cell receptor (beta chain) is described in this entry. These data are taken from a study of shared clonotypes between healthy human individuals. The CDR3 extends over 14 amino acids. Germline V gives CDR1 KGHSH, CDR2 LQKENI. The V end lost 0 bases, the J end lost 1 base, and 6 bases lay between the germline ends. The repertoire was sequenced with immunoSEQ multiplex PCR; TCRdb's copy has only in-frame clones and lacks some. The data hold millions of clones, with 80% to 95% observed a single time. The source of this sequence is a man between 18 and 35 years old in good health. Some clones in this sample may be carry-over from other donors' samples. The chain carries TRBV18 and TRBJ1-1; possible D gene TRBD1, 5 bases. Sequencing was done on a sample of naive CD4+ T cells from PBMCs. Specified subset: CD45RA+ positively selected. The CDR3 nucleotides are TGTGCCAGCTCACCACCGCAGGGGAACACTGAAGCTTTCTTT. This gives the protein CASSPPQGNTEAFF.